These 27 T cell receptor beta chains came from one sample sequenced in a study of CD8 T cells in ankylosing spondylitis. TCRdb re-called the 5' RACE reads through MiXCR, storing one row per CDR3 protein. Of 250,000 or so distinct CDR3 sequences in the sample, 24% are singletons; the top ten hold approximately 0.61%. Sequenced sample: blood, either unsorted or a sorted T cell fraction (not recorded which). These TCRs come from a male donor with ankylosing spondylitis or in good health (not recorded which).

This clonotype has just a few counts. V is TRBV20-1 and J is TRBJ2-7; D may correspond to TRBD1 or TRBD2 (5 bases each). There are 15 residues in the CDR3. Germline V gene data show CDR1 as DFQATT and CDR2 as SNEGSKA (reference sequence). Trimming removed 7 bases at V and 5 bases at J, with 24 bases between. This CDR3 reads CSGGMGRRLLNEQYF. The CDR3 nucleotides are TGCAGTGGGGGGATGGGACGGAGACTCCTGAACGAGCAGTACTTC.

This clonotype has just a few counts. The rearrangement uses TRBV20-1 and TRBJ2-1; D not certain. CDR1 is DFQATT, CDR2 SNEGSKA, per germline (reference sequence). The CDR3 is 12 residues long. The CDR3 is CSLPPRSHEQFF. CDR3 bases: TGCAGCCTACCGCCTAGGTCCCATGAGCAGTTCTTC.

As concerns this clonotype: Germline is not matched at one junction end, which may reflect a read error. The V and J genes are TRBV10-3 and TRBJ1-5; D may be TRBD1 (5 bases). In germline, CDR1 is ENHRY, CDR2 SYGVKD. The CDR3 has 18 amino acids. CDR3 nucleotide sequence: TGTGTCATCAGTGAGTCTCTCTCGTGGGGACTTAGCAATCAGCCCCAGCATTTT. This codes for CVISESLSWGLSNQPQHF.

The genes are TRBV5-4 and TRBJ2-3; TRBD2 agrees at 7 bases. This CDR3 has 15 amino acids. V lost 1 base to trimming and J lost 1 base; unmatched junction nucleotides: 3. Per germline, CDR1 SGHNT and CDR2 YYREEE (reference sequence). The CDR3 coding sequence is TGTGCCAGCAGCTTGTATGCGGGGGGCACAGATACGCAGTATTTT. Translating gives CASSLYAGGTDTQYF.

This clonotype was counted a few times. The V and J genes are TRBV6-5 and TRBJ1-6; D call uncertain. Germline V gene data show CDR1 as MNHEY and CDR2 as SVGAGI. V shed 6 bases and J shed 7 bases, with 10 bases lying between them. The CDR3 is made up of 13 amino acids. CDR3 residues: CASRGSTNSPLHF. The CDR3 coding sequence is TGTGCCAGCAGGGGCTCAACCAATTCACCCCTCCACTTT.

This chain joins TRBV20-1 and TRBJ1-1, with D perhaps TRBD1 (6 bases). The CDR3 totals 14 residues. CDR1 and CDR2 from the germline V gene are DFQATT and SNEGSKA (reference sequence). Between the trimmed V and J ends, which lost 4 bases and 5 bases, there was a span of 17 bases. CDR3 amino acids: CSATRGGGRTEAFF. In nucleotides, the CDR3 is TGCAGTGCTACTAGAGGGGGGGGTCGGACTGAAGCTTTCTTT.

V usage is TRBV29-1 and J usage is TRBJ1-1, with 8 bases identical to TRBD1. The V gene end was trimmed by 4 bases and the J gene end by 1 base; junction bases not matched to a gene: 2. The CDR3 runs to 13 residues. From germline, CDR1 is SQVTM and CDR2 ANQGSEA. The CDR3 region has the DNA TGCAGCGTTGTCAGGGGGCAGAACACTGAAGCTTTCTTT. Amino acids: CSVVRGQNTEAFF.

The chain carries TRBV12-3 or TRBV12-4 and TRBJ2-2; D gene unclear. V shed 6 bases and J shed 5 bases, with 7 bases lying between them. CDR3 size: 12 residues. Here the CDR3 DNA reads TGTGCCAGCAGGGTTAGGACCGGGGAGCTGTTTTTT. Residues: CASRVRTGELFF.

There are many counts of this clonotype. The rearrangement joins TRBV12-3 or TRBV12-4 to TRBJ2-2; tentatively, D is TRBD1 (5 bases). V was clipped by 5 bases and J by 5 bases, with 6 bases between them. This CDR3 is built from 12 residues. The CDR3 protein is CASSTGTGELFF. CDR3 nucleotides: TGTGCCAGCAGTACAGGTACCGGGGAGCTGTTTTTT.

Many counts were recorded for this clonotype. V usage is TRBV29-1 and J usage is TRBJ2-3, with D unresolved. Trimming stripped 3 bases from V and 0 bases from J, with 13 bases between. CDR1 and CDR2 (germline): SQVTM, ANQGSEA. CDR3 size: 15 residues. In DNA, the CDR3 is TGCAGCGTTGAGGCACTACCCTCTAGCACAGATACGCAGTATTTT. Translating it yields CSVEALPSSTDTQYF.

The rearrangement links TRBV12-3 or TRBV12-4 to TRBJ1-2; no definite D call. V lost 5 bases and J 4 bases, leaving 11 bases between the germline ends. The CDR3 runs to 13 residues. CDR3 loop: CASSPGATYGYTF. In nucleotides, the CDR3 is TGTGCCAGCAGTCCCGGAGCGACCTATGGCTACACCTTC.

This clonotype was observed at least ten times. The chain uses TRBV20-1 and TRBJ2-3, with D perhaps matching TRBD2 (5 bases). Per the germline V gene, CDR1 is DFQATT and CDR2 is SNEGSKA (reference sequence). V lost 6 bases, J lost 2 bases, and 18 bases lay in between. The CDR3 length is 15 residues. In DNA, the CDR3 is TGCAGTGCGCCCAGGACGGGATCCCTCACAGATACGCAGTATTTT. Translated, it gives CSAPRTGSLTDTQYF.

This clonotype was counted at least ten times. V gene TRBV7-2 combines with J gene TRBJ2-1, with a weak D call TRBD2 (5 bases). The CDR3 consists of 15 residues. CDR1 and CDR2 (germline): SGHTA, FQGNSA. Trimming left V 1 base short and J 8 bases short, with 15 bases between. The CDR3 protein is CASSLVSLAGHEQFF. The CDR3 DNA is TGTGCCAGCAGCTTAGTATCTCTAGCTGGCCATGAGCAGTTCTTC.

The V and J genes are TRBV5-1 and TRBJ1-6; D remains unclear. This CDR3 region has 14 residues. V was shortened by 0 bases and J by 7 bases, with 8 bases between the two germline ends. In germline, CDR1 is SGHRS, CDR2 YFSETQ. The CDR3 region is CASSLEGSNSPLHF. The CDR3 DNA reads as TGCGCCAGCAGCTTGGAAGGCTCAAATTCACCCCTCCACTTT.

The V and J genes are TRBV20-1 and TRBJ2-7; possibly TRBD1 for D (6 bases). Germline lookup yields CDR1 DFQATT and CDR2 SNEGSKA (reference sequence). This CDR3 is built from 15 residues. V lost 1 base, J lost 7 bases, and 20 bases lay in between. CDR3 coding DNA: TGCAGTGCTAGAGCTCGTTTGCAGGGGTTGTGGGAGCAGTACTTC. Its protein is CSARARLQGLWEQYF.

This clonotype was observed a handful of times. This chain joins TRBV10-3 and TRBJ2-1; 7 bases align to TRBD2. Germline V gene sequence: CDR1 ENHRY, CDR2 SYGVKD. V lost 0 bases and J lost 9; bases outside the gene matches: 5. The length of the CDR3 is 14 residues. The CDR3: CAISESGGVAEQFF. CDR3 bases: TGTGCCATCAGTGAGTCGGGAGGGGTCGCTGAGCAGTTCTTC.

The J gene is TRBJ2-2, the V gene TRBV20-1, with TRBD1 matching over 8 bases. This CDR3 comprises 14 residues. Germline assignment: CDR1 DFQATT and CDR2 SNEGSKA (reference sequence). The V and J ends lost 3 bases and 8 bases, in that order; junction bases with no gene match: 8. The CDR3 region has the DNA TGCAGTGCTAGGGGGACAGGCACGGTTGGGGAGCTGTTTTTT. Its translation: CSARGTGTVGELFF.

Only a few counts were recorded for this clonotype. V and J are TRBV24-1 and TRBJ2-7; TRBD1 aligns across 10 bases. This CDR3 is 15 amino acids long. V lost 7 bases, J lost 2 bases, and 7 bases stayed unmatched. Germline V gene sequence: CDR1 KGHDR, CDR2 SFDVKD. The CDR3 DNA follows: TGTGCCACCAGCGCATGGACAGGGGGAGCCTACGAGCAGTACTTC. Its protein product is CATSAWTGGAYEQYF.

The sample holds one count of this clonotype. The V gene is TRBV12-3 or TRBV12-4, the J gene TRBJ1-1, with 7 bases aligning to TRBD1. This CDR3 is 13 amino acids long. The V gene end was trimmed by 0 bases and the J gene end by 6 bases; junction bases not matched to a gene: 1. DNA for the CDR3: TGTGCCAGCAGTTTAGCCCAGGGGGCTGAAGCTTTCTTT. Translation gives CASSLAQGAEAFF.

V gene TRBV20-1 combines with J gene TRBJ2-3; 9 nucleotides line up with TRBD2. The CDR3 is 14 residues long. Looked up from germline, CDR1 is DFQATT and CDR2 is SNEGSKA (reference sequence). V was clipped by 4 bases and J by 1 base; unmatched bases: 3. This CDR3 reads CSAIAGAGTDTQYF. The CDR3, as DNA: TGCAGTGCTATAGCGGGGGCGGGCACAGATACGCAGTATTTT.

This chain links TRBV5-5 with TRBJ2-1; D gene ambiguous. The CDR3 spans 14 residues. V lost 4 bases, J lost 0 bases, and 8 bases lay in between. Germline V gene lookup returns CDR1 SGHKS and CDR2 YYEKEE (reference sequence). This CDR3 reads CASSRASSYNEQFF. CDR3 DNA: TGTGCCAGCAGCAGGGCAAGCTCCTACAATGAGCAGTTCTTC. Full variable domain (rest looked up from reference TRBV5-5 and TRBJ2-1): DAGVTQSPTHLIKTRGQQVTLRCSPISGHKSVSWYQQVLGQGPQFIFQYYEKEERGRGNFPDRFSARQFPNYSSELNVNALLLGDSALYLCASSRASSYNEQFFGPGTRLTVL.

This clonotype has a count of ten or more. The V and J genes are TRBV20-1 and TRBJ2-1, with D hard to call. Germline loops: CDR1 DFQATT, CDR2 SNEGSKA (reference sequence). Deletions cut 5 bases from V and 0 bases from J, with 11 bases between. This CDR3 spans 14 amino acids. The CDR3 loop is CSALDASSYNEQFF. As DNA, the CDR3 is TGCAGTGCTTTGGACGCGAGCTCCTACAATGAGCAGTTCTTC.

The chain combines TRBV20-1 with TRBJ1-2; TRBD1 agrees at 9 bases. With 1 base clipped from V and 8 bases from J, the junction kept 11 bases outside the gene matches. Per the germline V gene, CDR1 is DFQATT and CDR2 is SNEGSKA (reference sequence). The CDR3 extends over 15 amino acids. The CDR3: CSARGGQGKYWGYTF. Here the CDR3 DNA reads TGCAGTGCTAGAGGGGGACAGGGCAAATATTGGGGCTACACCTTC.

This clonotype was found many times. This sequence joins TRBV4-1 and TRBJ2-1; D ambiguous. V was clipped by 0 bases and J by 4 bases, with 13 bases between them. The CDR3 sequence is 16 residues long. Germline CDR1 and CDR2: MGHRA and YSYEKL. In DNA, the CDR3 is TGCGCCAGCAGCCAAGAATGGCTGCAGAAGTACAATGAGCAGTTCTTC. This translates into CASSQEWLQKYNEQFF.

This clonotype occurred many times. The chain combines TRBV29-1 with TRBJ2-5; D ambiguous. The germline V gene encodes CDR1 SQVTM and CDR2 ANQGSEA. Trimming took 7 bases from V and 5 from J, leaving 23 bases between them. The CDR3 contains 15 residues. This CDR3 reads CSAPLFYLGRETQYF. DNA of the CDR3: TGCAGCGCCCCGTTGTTTTATTTGGGCCGGGAGACCCAGTACTTC.

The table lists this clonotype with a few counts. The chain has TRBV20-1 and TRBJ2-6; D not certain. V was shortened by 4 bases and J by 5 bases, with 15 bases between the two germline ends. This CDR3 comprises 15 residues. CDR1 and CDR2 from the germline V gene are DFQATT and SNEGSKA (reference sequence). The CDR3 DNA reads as TGCAGTGCTAAGGTTGGGGTTGGGTGGGCCAACGTCCTGACTTTC. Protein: CSAKVGVGWANVLTF.

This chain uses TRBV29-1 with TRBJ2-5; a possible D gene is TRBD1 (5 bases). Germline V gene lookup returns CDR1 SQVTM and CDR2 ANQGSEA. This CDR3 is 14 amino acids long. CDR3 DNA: TGCAGGGTTCGACAGCGACAGTACCAAGAGACCCAGTACTTC. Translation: CRVRQRQYQETQYF.